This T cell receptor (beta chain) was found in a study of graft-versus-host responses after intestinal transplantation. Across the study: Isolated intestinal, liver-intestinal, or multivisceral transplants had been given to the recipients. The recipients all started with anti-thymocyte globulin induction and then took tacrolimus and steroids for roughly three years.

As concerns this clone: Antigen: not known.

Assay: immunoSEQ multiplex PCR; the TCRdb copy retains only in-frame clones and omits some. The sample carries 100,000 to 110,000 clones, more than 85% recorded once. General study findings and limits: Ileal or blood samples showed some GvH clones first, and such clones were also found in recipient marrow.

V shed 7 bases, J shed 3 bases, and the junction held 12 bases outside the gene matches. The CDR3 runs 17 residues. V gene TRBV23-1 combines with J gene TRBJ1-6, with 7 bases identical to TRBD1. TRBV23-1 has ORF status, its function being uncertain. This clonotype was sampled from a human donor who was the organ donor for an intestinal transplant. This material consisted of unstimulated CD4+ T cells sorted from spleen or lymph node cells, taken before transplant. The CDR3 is CASTPRPGQIYNSPLHF. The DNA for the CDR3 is TGCGCCAGCACTCCAAGACCGGGACAGATCTATAATTCACCCCTCCACTTT.